This T cell receptor beta chain comes out of a study of OX40 agonist ivuxolimab in advanced cancers. Study at large: Ivuxolimab, an antibody that agonizes OX40 (CD134), was administered to the patients. Intravenous ivuxolimab at 0.01 to 10 mg/kg was given to patients every 2 weeks. Past anti-PD-1, anti-PD-L1 or anti-CTLA-4 therapy was accepted, and 40% had received some.

V shed 2 bases and J shed 3 bases, with 7 bases lying between them. CDR1 and CDR2 from the germline V gene are LNHDA and SQIVND (reference sequence). The length of the CDR3 is 13 residues. This clone was counted once. Profiling relied on immunoSEQ multiplex PCR, and the TCRdb table lists in-frame clones only, not all of them. The sample lists tens of thousands of clones; approximately 94% were seen once. The specimen was CD4+ or CD8+ T cells sorted from blood, collected in a trial of the OX40 agonist ivuxolimab. The TCR sequence derives from an adult with an advanced solid tumor such as melanoma, head and neck, liver or kidney cancer. The V call is TRBV19, the J call TRBJ1-1, with D tentatively TRBD1 (6 bases). The CDR3 nucleotides read TGTGCCAGTAGTATAAGGGGGTACACTGAAGCTTTCTTT. This sequence encodes CASSIRGYTEAFF.